A single T cell receptor (beta chain) is shown here with its context. Here immunoSEQ multiplex PCR was the method, and the copy in TCRdb shows in-frame clones only, minus some. This sample has 170,000 or so clones, with 65% to 85% found just once. The record originates from a study of cytomegalovirus exposure and HLA in healthy donors. The CDR3 runs 18 residues. This TCR came from a woman aged 18-29 years in good health and CMV-seropositive. J is TRBJ2-3 and V is TRBV1; TRBD2, the D gene given by the table, was not confirmed from the DNA. TRBV1 represents a pseudogene. Source material: PBMCs. The CDR3 reads CTSSRENSGGPLTDTQYF. The CDR3 nucleotides read TGCACCAGCAGCCGGGAGAATAGCGGGGGGCCGCTCACAGATACGCAGTATTTT.